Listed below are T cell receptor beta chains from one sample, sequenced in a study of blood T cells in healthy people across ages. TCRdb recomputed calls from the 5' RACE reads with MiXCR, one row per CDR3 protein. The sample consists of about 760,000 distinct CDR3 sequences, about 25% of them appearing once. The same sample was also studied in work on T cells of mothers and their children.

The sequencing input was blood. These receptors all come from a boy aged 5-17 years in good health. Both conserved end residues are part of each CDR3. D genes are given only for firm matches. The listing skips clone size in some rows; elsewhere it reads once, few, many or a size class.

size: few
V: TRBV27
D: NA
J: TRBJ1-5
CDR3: CASSPMGLSNQPQHF
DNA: TGTGCCAGCAGCCCAATGGGTCTTAGCAATCAGCCCCAGCATTTT

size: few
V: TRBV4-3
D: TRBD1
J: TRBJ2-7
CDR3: CASSQSRGTGTHEQYF
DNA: TGCGCCAGCAGCCAATCCAGGGGGACAGGGACCCACGAGCAGTACTTC

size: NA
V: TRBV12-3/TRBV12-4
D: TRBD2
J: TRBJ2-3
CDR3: CASSFSGTYTHTQYF
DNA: TGTGCCAGCAGTTTTAGCGGGACCTACACCCATACGCAGTATTTT

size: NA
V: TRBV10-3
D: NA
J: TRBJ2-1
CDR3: CAISGLDSYNEQFF
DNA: TGTGCCATCAGCGGGTTGGACTCCTACAATGAGCAGTTCTTC

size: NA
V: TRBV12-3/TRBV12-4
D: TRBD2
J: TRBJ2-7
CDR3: CASSHKREGDEQYF
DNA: TGTGCCAGCAGTCACAAGCGGGAGGGCGACGAGCAGTACTTC

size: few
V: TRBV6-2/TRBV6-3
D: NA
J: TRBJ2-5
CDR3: CASSYVPLGGQPQETQYF
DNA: TGTGCCAGCAGTTATGTGCCTTTGGGGGGACAGCCACAAGAGACCCAGTACTTC

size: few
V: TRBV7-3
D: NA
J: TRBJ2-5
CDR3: CASSLSGLLGETQYF
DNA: TGTGCCAGCAGCCTCTCGGGACTCCTAGGGGAGACCCAGTACTTC

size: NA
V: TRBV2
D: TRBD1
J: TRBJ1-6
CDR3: CASSGDRAGNSPLHF
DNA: TGTGCCAGCAGTGGAGACAGGGCCGGGAATTCACCCCTCCACTTT

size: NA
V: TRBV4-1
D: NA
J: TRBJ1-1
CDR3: CASSQRVSNTEAFF
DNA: TGCGCCAGCAGCCAACGGGTCTCGAACACTGAAGCTTTCTTT

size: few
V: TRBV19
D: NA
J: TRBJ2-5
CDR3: CASGFGEQYF
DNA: TGTGCCAGTGGGTTTGGGGAGCAGTACTTC

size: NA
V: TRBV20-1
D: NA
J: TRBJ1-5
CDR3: CRRYRQLDQPQHF
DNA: TGCAGACGGTATAGACAGCTCGATCAGCCCCAGCATTTT

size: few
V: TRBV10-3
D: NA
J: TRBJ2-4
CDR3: CAISEGSGNIQYF
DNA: TGTGCCATCAGTGAGGGTAGCGGAAACATTCAGTACTTC

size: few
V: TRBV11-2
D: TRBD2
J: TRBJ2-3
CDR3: CASRSSGGDTQYF
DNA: TGTGCCAGCAGATCATCGGGGGGAGATACGCAGTATTTT

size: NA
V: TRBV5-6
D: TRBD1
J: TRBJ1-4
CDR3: CASGTRGRYEKLFF
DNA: TGTGCCAGCGGAACCAGGGGGCGATATGAAAAACTGTTTTTT

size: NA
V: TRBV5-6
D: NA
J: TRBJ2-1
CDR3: CASSFLADPNNEQFF
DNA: TGTGCCAGCAGCTTTTTAGCCGACCCTAACAATGAGCAGTTCTTC

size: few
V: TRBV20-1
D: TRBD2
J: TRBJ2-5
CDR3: CSARSGGGVETQYF
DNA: TGCAGTGCTAGGTCGGGCGGGGGGGTGGAGACCCAGTACTTC

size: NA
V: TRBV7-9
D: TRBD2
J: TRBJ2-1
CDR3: CASSLLSTSGRNEQFF
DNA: TGTGCCAGCAGCTTATTGAGTACTAGCGGGAGGAACGAGCAGTTCTTC

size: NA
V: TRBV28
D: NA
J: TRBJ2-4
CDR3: CASSKVAKNIQYF
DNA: TGTGCCAGCAGTAAAGTAGCCAAAAACATTCAGTACTTC

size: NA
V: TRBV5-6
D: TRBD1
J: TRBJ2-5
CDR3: CASSPSGTGTIGYQETQYF
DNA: TGTGCCAGCAGCCCCTCCGGGACAGGGACTATCGGGTACCAAGAGACCCAGTACTTC

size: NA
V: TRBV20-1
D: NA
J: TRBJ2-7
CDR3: CSAVPPEDTHYEQYF
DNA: TGCAGTGCTGTGCCCCCGGAGGACACACACTACGAGCAGTACTTC

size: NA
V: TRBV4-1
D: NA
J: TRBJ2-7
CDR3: CASSQDLRGYEQYF
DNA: TGCGCCAGCAGCCAAGATTTGCGGGGCTACGAGCAGTACTTC

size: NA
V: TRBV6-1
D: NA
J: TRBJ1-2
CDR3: CASRYRDGYTF
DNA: TGTGCCAGCAGATACAGGGACGGCTACACCTTC

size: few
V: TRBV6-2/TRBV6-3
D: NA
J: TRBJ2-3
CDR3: CASSYALVTDTQYF
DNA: TGTGCCAGCAGTTACGCTCTTGTGACAGATACGCAGTATTTT

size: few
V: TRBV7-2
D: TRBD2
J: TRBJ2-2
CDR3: CASSLEGLAANTGELFF
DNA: TGTGCCAGCAGCTTAGAGGGACTAGCGGCGAACACCGGGGAGCTGTTTTTT

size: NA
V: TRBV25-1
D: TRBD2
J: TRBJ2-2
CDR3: CASSYSGSGTGELFF
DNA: TGTGCCAGCAGTTATAGCGGGAGTGGTACCGGGGAGCTGTTTTTT

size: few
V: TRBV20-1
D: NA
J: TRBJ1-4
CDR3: CSARAGGLGEKLFF
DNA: TGCAGTGCTAGAGCGGGGGGGCTTGGGGAAAAACTGTTTTTT

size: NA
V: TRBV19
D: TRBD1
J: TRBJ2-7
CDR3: CASSMGDRTYEQYF
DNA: TGTGCCAGTAGTATGGGGGACAGGACCTACGAGCAGTACTTC

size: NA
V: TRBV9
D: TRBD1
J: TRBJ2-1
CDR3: CASSVDPGTGGSYNEQFF
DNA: TGTGCCAGCAGCGTTGACCCCGGGACAGGGGGTTCCTACAATGAGCAGTTCTTC

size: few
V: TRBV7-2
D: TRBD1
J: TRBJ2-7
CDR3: CASSDRQGEYEQYF
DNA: TGTGCCAGCAGCGACAGACAGGGCGAATACGAGCAGTACTTC

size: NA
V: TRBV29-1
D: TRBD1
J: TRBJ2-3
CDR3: CSVGAGTGGGTTDTQYF
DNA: TGCAGCGTTGGAGCCGGGACAGGGGGCGGGACGACAGATACGCAGTATTTT

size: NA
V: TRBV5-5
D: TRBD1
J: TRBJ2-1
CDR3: CASSLADRGNEQFF
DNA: TGTGCCAGCAGCTTGGCGGACAGGGGGAATGAGCAGTTCTTC

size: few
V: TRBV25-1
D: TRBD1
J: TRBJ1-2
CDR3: CASGPGTGGAGYTF
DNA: TGTGCCAGCGGCCCCGGGACAGGGGGAGCTGGCTACACCTTC

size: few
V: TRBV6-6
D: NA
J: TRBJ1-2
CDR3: CASSYGQGDGYTF
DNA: TGTGCCAGCAGTTACGGGCAGGGCGATGGCTACACCTTC

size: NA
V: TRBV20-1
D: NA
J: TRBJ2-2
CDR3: CSARELNTGELFF
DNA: TGCAGTGCTAGAGAGTTGAACACCGGGGAGCTGTTTTTT

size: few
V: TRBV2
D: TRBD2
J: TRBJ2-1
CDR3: CASSEDGGSYNEQFF
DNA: TGTGCCAGCAGTGAAGACGGGGGGAGCTACAATGAGCAGTTCTTC

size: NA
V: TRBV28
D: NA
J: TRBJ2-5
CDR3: CASSFISSGLESKETQYF
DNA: TGTGCCAGCAGTTTTATATCATCGGGACTCGAGTCCAAAGAGACCCAGTACTTC

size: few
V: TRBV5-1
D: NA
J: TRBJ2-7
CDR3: CSSRPILEQGLEQYF
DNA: TGCTCCAGCAGACCAATACTGGAACAGGGACTCGAGCAGTACTTC

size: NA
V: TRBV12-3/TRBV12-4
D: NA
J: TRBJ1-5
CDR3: CASSFSLMGPQHF
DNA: TGTGCCAGCAGTTTTAGCCTAATGGGGCCCCAGCATTTT

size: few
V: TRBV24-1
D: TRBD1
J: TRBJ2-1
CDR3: CATSDLQGRGPYNEQFF
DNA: TGTGCCACCAGTGATTTACAGGGCAGGGGGCCGTACAATGAGCAGTTCTTC

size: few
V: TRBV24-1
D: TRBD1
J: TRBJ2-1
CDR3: CAVRDRSYNEQFF
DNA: TGTGCCGTCAGGGACAGGTCCTACAATGAGCAGTTCTTC

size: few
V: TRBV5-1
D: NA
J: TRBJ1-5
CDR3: CASSLDDTSNQPQHF
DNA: TGCGCCAGCAGCTTGGATGACACGAGCAATCAGCCCCAGCATTTT